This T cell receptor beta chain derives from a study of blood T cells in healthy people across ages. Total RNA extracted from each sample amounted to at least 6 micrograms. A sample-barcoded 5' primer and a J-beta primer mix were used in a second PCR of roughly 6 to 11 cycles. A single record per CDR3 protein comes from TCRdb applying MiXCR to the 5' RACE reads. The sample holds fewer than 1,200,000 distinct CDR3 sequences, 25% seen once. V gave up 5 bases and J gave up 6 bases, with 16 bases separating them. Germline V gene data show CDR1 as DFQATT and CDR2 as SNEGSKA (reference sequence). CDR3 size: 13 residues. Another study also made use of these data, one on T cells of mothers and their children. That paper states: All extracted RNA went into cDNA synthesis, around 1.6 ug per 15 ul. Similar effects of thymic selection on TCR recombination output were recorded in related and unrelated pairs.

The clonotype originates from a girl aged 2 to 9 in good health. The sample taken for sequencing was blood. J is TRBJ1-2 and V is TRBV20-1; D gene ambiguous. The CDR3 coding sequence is TGCAGTGCTCCCCTCGGGGTAAATCATGGCTACACCTTC. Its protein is CSAPLGVNHGYTF.